This T cell receptor beta chain originates from a study of blood T cell repertoires in COVID-19 (TCRdb year 2020). Context from the whole study: The collaborator samples originated in the United States, Italy and Spain and spanned the acute and convalescent phases of COVID-19. The prospective study material was composed of cDNA or gDNA derived from T cells, B-cell-depleted T cells, or PBMCs. The dataset comprised deeply sampled blood TCRbeta repertoires from subjects exposed to, actively infected with, or recovered from COVID-19. A freely available public database, intended as a resource for researchers studying the immune response to SARS-CoV-2, is where the repertoires were released. Samples came from the ongoing ImmuneRACE study (first 160 participants) plus 1,254 subjects from 6 global collaborators. The sample metadata nearly always contained a de-identified subject ID, COVID-19 status, age in years and sex. Where HLA class I and class II types were available, the types were taken from metadata supplied by the sample provider, not from assay-based typing.

Trimming takes 3 bases from V and 3 bases from J, and the germline ends sit 14 bases apart. The germline V gene provides CDR1 SGDLS and CDR2 YYNGEE. Its CDR3 holds 15 amino acids, cysteine through phenylalanine. This entry keeps only the CDR3 DNA: 45 bases, framed from base 1. The collaborating institutions used their own protocols to collect whole blood in K2EDTA tubes. For TCRbeta analysis, collaborators shipped samples in one of three forms: frozen whole blood, isolated PBMCs, or DNA extracted from either of those sample types. TCRbeta CDR3 regions were amplified from genomic DNA by means of the immunoSEQ Assay, a bias-controlled multiplex PCR. The paper's data handling went like this. Nucleated cell counts per sample were estimated from amplification of reference gene primers within the assay. To quantify the absolute abundance of each unique TCRbeta CDR3 rearrangement, sequence reads were collapsed and filtered. Productive Simpson clonality was computed per sample as the square root of Simpson's diversity index over productive rearrangements. Imported from immuneACCESS, the table was reduced by TCRdb to in-frame sequences with V and J called. These copies leave out some clones; in studies compared against another copy, an unresolved V gene accounts for under half, and the cause of the remainder is not known. That table supplies the V and J calls and clone size; D and trimming were determined from the DNA. Here the sample has about 220,000 clones; approximately 82% occur a single time. The ten largest account for approximately 10% of the sample.

General conclusions and limits of the study: Clinical and demographic metadata were provided uncurated, with the amount varying by source and participant.

In regard to this clone: Which antigen it targets is not known. Base qualities are not at hand, and no much larger clone is one base apart.

The rearranged chain carries TRBV9 and TRBJ2-3; the D gene is possibly TRBD2, with 6 bases matching. Input material: peripheral blood. The origin of this receptor is a man aged 50 or older with active or convalescent COVID-19. CDR3 protein: CASSGGVGGTDTQYF. The sequenced DNA is TGTGCCAGCAGCGGGGGGGTCGGCGGGACAGATACGCAGTATTTT.